This T cell receptor beta chain was identified in a study of cytomegalovirus exposure and HLA in healthy donors. At the level of the study: Earlier work reported roughly 120 million unique TCR beta sequences from 150 million to 200 million T cells.

In regard to this clone: Its antigen remains unknown.

This CDR3 region has 15 residues. With 1 base removed from V and 2 bases from J, the gap between germline ends came to 11 bases. Germline CDR1 SGHTA, CDR2 FQGNSA. The PCR contained 60 Vbeta and 13 Jbeta primers. TCRdb's copy holds only in-frame clones and misses some; the assay was immunoSEQ multiplex PCR. The ten top clones account for 1.5% to 2.5%, within a sample of approximately 130,000 clones. Findings of the study overall: In a later analysis, most CMV-associated TCR beta chains appeared HLA-restricted.

Sequenced sample: PBMCs. The sequence was collected from an older woman in good health and CMV-seronegative. J is TRBJ1-2 and V is TRBV7-2; D might be TRBD1 (5 bases). This chain's CDR3 is CASSLGGRVNYGYTF. The CDR3 DNA is TGTGCCAGCAGCTTAGGGGGCAGGGTAAACTATGGCTACACCTTC.